Sequencing of this TCR beta chain was carried out in a study of T cells in tumors after PD-1 blockade. Study in general: Treatment was either pembrolizumab 200 mg every 3 weeks or cemiplimab 350 mg every 2 weeks.

This clone was observed a few times. Method: immunoSEQ multiplex PCR; TCRdb's copy keeps in-frame clones and lacks some. Seen here are 13,000 to 15,000 clones, around 79% observed once, and the top ten hold 22%. Germline lookup yields CDR1 MNHEY and CDR2 SMNVEV (reference sequence). The CDR3 extends over 14 amino acids. The V and J ends lost 2 bases and 3 bases respectively, with 11 bases between them. This sequence originates from a human donor with basal cell carcinoma. Here the sequenced sample was PBMCs, taken after anti-PD-1 treatment. This sequence joins TRBV27 and TRBJ2-7; D not resolved. In DNA, the CDR3 is TGTGCCAGCAGTTTAGATCGTACGAACTACGAGCAGTACTTC. Its protein is CASSLDRTNYEQYF.